Below, 26 T cell receptor beta chains from the same sample are listed, as sequenced in a study of OX40 agonist ivuxolimab in advanced cancers. The receptor library was made with the immunoSEQ multiplex PCR assay. Imported from immuneACCESS, the table was reduced by TCRdb to in-frame sequences with V and J called. These copies leave out some clones; in studies compared against another copy, an unresolved V gene accounts for under half, and the cause of the remainder is not known. The sample records under 80,000 clones, 90% of which are singletons. The ten biggest clones cover 1.5% to 2% of the sample. The input for sequencing was CD4+ or CD8+ T cells sorted from blood, taken in a trial of the OX40 agonist ivuxolimab. All receptors derive from an adult with an advanced solid tumor such as melanoma, head and neck, liver or kidney cancer.

This rearrangement joins TRBV28 to TRBJ1-5; 9 positions match TRBD1. Germline trimming cut 2 bases from V and 4 bases from J; bases unmatched to any gene: 3. The CDR3 runs 15 residues. Germline CDR1 reads MDHEN; CDR2 reads SYDVKM. The CDR3 nucleotides read TGTGCCAGCAGTTTACCAGACAGGGGGAATCAGCCCCAGCATTTT. Its translation is CASSLPDRGNQPQHF.

This CDR3 is CASSPHRDTQYF. The CDR3 DNA follows: TGTGCCAGCAGCCCCCATCGAGATACGCAGTATTTT. This sequence joins TRBV7-2 and TRBJ2-3, with D uncertain. Trimming shortened V by 5 bases and J by 5 bases, and 8 bases separated the two germline ends. From germline, CDR1 is SGHTA and CDR2 FQGNSA. The CDR3 runs to 12 residues.

The chain employs TRBV11-3 and TRBJ1-1; D might be TRBD1 (5 bases). Germline assignment: CDR1 SGHNT and CDR2 YENEEA. CDR3 length: 13 amino acids. V lost 0 bases, J lost 7 bases, and 9 bases lay in between. The CDR3 sequence is CASSLDQDSEAFF. The CDR3 DNA sequence: TGTGCCAGCAGCTTAGATCAAGACAGTGAAGCTTTCTTT.

This rearrangement joins TRBV4-1 to TRBJ2-5, with TRBD2 as a possible D gene (7 bases). Looked up from germline, CDR1 is MGHRA and CDR2 is YSYEKL. The CDR3 is 16 residues long. V was shortened by 3 bases and J by 5 bases, with 19 bases between the two germline ends. The CDR3, as DNA: TGCGCCAGCAGCCAGATAGGGGGGGGCCCGACTGAGACCCAGTACTTC. Translation gives CASSQIGGGPTETQYF.

The V call is TRBV1, the J call TRBJ2-1; whether TRBD2, the table's D call, matches the DNA was not checked. TRBV1 constitutes a pseudogene. The CDR3 spans 15 residues. For the CDR3, the DNA is TGCACCAGCAGTCGGACTAGCGGGCCTTACAATGAGCAGTTCTTC. This translates into CTSSRTSGPYNEQFF.

The V gene is TRBV19, the J gene TRBJ2-7, with TRBD2 as a possible D gene (6 bases). Germline values: CDR1 LNHDA, CDR2 SQIVND (reference sequence). CDR3 length equals 13 residues. Between the trimmed V and J ends, which lost 7 bases and 4 bases, there was a span of 14 bases. CDR3 nucleotides: TGTGCCAGTAATCGGCGGGAAGGGTACGAGCAGTACTTC. This translates into CASNRREGYEQYF.

This rearrangement joins TRBV11-3 to TRBJ2-7; D not resolved. The CDR3 loop spans 12 amino acids. Trimming left V 4 bases short and J 7 bases short, with 11 bases between. The germline CDR1 and CDR2 sequences are SGHNT and YENEEA. Here the CDR3 reads CASSSPSWEQYF. Written as DNA, the CDR3 is TGTGCCAGCAGCTCCCCTTCCTGGGAGCAGTACTTC.

The chain combines TRBV9 with TRBJ2-5, with 7 bases identical to TRBD1. V lost 0 bases to trimming and J lost 4 bases; unmatched junction nucleotides: 9. The CDR3 covers 16 residues. The germline gives CDR1 SGDLS, CDR2 YYNGEE. The CDR3 spells CASSVGTGLRGETQYF. The CDR3, as DNA: TGTGCCAGCAGCGTAGGGACAGGTTTAAGGGGAGAGACCCAGTACTTC.

This clone was observed a single time. The chain employs TRBV7-2 and TRBJ2-5; D gene unclear. The ends were cut back, 3 bases at V and 5 bases at J, with 10 bases in the middle. The germline V gene has CDR1 SGHTA and CDR2 FQGNSA. The CDR3 is 13 residues long. CDR3 sequence (DNA): TGTGCCAGCAGCTTTGGAGTAATCGAGACCCAGTACTTC. The encoded protein is CASSFGVIETQYF.

This clone was picked up one time. The chain joins TRBV18 to TRBJ1-4; D remains ambiguous. CDR3 size: 15 residues. CDR1 is KGHSH, CDR2 LQKENI, per germline. Trimming took 5 bases from V and 0 from J, leaving 10 bases between them. The CDR3 spells CASSNDGATNEKLFF. In nucleotides, the CDR3 is TGTGCCAGCTCAAACGACGGTGCAACTAATGAAAAACTGTTTTTT.

The rearrangement joins TRBV11-2 to TRBJ2-5; D perhaps matches TRBD1 (6 bases). In germline, CDR1 is SGHAT, CDR2 FQNNGV. The ends were cut back, 5 bases at V and 5 bases at J, with 18 bases in the middle. CDR3 size: 15 residues. The CDR3 bases are TGTGCCAGCAGCGCAGGACAGATGAGAGTGGAGACCCAGTACTTC. Its protein is CASSAGQMRVETQYF.

The rearrangement uses TRBV5-6 and TRBJ1-3; D remains unclear. The CDR3 has 14 residues. V was cut by 1 base and J by 3 bases, with 8 bases left in between. Germline CDR1 is SGHDT and CDR2 is YYEEEE. CDR3 nucleotide sequence: TGTGCCAGCAGCTTGTCACTGCTTGGAAACACCATATATTTT. It is translated as CASSLSLLGNTIYF.

The chain uses TRBV2 and TRBJ1-6; maybe TRBD1 (5 bases). V shed 6 bases and J shed 0 bases, with 15 bases lying between them. This CDR3 is built from 17 residues. CDR1 SNHLY and CDR2 FYNNEI come from the germline V gene. CDR3 residues: CASRQGALRSYNSPLHF. CDR3 DNA: TGTGCCAGCAGGCAGGGCGCGCTACGCTCCTATAATTCACCCCTCCACTTT.

The chain uses TRBV9 and TRBJ2-5; D could derive from TRBD1 or TRBD2 (5 bases each). The CDR3 runs to 16 residues. V lost 3 bases to trimming and J lost 4 bases, with 19 bases between them. Per germline, CDR1 SGDLS and CDR2 YYNGEE. The CDR3 DNA reads TGTGCCAGCAGCGGGGGGTTTGAGGGTAGTGGAGAGACCCAGTACTTC. This sequence encodes CASSGGFEGSGETQYF.

This clone was observed once. The chain links TRBV18 to TRBJ2-3; the match to TRBD1 covers 8 bases. The CDR3 is made up of 15 amino acids. V lost 3 bases, J lost 4 bases, and 6 bases stayed unmatched. Germline assignment: CDR1 KGHSH and CDR2 LQKENI. The CDR3 region is CASSPDSGGADTQYF. As DNA, the CDR3 is TGTGCCAGCTCACCCGACTCAGGGGGCGCAGATACGCAGTATTTT.

This clone was seen more than once but under ten times. The J gene is TRBJ1-1, the V gene TRBV7-9, with 11 bases fitting TRBD1. Germline V gene lookup returns CDR1 SEHNR and CDR2 FQNEAQ (reference sequence). The V gene end was trimmed by 5 bases and the J gene end by 3 bases; junction bases not matched to a gene: 8. The CDR3 runs to 16 residues. In DNA, the CDR3 is TGTGCCAGCAGCCTTGGACAGGGGGCCGTGGACACTGAAGCTTTCTTT. It yields the protein CASSLGQGAVDTEAFF.

The gene calls are TRBV10-1 and TRBJ1-6, with no clear D. There are 16 residues in the CDR3. The germline CDR1 and CDR2 sequences are WNHNN and SYGVQD (reference sequence). V dropped 7 bases and J dropped 6 bases, with 19 bases sitting between them. The DNA for the CDR3 is TGCGCCAGCATACAATTGGACCGGACGGGTAATTCACCCCTCCACTTT. Protein sequence: CASIQLDRTGNSPLHF.

The sample holds a few counts of this clone. The CDR3 is CASSPHRGANTEAFF. CDR3 in DNA: TGTGCCAGTAGTCCACACCGGGGAGCGAACACTGAAGCTTTCTTT. The chain is built from TRBV19 and TRBJ1-1; D is unclear. This CDR3 comprises 15 residues. With 5 bases removed from V and 1 base from J, the gap between germline ends came to 14 bases. The germline gives CDR1 LNHDA, CDR2 SQIVND (reference sequence).

The chain joins TRBV10-3 to TRBJ2-3; the D is unclear. Germline assignment: CDR1 ENHRY and CDR2 SYGVKD. The germline V and J ends were trimmed by 0 bases and 3 bases, with 1 base remaining between them. The CDR3 has 12 amino acids. In DNA form, the CDR3 reads TGTGCCATCAGTGAGTCAACAGATACGCAGTATTTT. Translation gives CAISESTDTQYF.

The chain joins TRBV28 to TRBJ1-5; no clear D. The germline gives CDR1 MDHEN, CDR2 SYDVKM. V lost 0 bases, J lost 7 bases, and 13 bases lay in between. The CDR3 sequence is 15 residues long. The CDR3 sequence is CASSLWKAEGQPQHF. In nucleotides, the CDR3 is TGTGCCAGCAGTTTATGGAAGGCCGAGGGCCAGCCCCAGCATTTT.

The chain employs TRBV6-5 and TRBJ1-2; D perhaps matches TRBD1 (6 bases). The CDR3 spans 15 residues. Germline CDR1 reads MNHEY; CDR2 reads SVGAGI. Trimming shortened V by 8 bases and J by 6 bases, and 22 bases separated the two germline ends. This chain's CDR3 is CASRFGGGESHGYTF. CDR3 coding DNA: TGTGCCAGCCGATTCGGGGGGGGCGAAAGCCATGGCTACACCTTC.

This rearrangement joins TRBV4-1 to TRBJ2-1; TRBD2 matches at 12 bases. The CDR3 is 21 amino acids. With V trimmed by 1 base and J by 0 bases, 13 bases remained unmatched. From germline, CDR1 is MGHRA and CDR2 YSYEKL. In DNA form, the CDR3 reads TGCGCCAGCAGCCAAGGGGGTGAGAGACTAGCGGGAGCTCTCTCCTACAATGAGCAGTTCTTC. Its translation is CASSQGGERLAGALSYNEQFF.

This clone was observed a few times. V usage is TRBV6-1 and J usage is TRBJ2-7; the D call may be TRBD1 or TRBD2 (5 bases each). Per germline, CDR1 MNHNS and CDR2 SASEGT. The CDR3 is 15 residues long. V was clipped by 4 bases and J by 3 bases, with 16 bases between them. The CDR3 sequence is CASSVRGGMYYEQYF. The CDR3 DNA reads TGTGCCAGCAGTGTCCGGGGCGGCATGTACTACGAGCAGTACTTC.

The CDR3 DNA is TGCGCCAGCAGCTTATCTGCTAGCACAGATACGCAGTATTTT. It specifies CASSLSASTDTQYF. The chain has TRBV5-1 and TRBJ2-3; D remains unclear. This CDR3 has 14 residues. From germline, CDR1 is SGHRS and CDR2 YFSETQ. V gave up 2 bases and J gave up 0 bases, with 7 bases separating them.

The rearrangement joins TRBV7-9 to TRBJ1-2; D is ambiguous. There are 13 residues in the CDR3. Looked up from germline, CDR1 is SEHNR and CDR2 is FQNEAQ (reference sequence). Deletions cut 2 bases from V and 1 base from J, with 5 bases between. The CDR3 DNA is TGTGCCAGCAGCTTAAGCGATAACTATGGCTACACCTTC. Translated, it gives CASSLSDNYGYTF.

The chain couples TRBV5-1 to TRBJ2-2, with D perhaps matching TRBD1 (5 bases). The V gene lost 4 bases and the J gene lost 5 bases, with 15 bases spanning the gap. Germline V gene sequence: CDR1 SGHRS, CDR2 YFSETQ. This CDR3 spans 15 amino acids. CDR3 amino acids: CASSLGRRDTGELFF. CDR3 nucleotide sequence: TGCGCCAGCAGCCTTGGACGCAGGGATACCGGGGAGCTGTTTTTT.